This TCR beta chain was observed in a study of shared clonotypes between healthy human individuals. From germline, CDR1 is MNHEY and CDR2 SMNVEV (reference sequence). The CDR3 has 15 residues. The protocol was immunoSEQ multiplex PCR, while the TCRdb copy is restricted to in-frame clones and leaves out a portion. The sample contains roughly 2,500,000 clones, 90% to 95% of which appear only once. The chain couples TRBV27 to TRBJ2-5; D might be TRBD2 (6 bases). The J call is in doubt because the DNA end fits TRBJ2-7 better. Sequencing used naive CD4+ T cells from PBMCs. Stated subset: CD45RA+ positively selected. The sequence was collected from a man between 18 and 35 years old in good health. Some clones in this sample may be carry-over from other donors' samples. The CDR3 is CASSLSGTRTYEQYF. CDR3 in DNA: TGTGCCAGCAGTTTATCGGGGACTCGCACCTACGAGCAGTACTTC.